These T cell receptor beta chains were read from a single sample in a study of somatic mutations in cytotoxic T cells in rheumatoid arthritis. The data were produced by immunoSEQ multiplex PCR, yet TCRdb's version contains in-frame clones alone and is incomplete. The sample has 27,000 or so clones, approximately 86% seen once; the top ten hold less than 9.5%. The source material was CD8+ T cells sorted from blood. The source is an adult with rheumatoid arthritis. Both conserved end residues are part of each CDR3. Fields, in order: clone size, V gene, D gene, J gene, CDR3 DNA, CDR3 protein. The D gene is left open where the match is weak. The size entry is marked missing in some rows and otherwise reads once, few, many or a size class.

clone size: few; V gene: TRBV27; D gene: TRBD2; J gene: TRBJ2-1; CDR3 DNA: TGTGCCAGCAGTTTACCTTGGACTAGCGGGAGTTTGCATGAGCAGTTCTTC; CDR3 protein: CASSLPWTSGSLHEQFF
clone size: NA; V gene: TRBV23-1; D gene: NA; J gene: TRBJ1-2; CDR3 DNA: TGCGCCAGCAGTCATACCCGAACCCGCTATGGCTACACCTTC; CDR3 protein: CASSHTRTRYGYTF
clone size: NA; V gene: TRBV23-1; D gene: TRBD2; J gene: TRBJ2-7; CDR3 DNA: TGCGCCAGCAGTCAATCCCTGGGACTAGCGGGAGGGGCCCCATTTTCTTACGAGCAGTACTTC; CDR3 protein: CASSQSLGLAGGAPFSYEQYF
clone size: NA; V gene: TRBV9; D gene: NA; J gene: TRBJ1-5; CDR3 DNA: TGTGCCAGCAGCCAGGAGGGTCTATCAAATCAGCCCCAGCATTTT; CDR3 protein: CASSQEGLSNQPQHF
clone size: NA; V gene: TRBV11-3; D gene: NA; J gene: TRBJ2-2; CDR3 DNA: TGTGCCAGCAGCTCAAGCGGGACAGTGGACACCGGGGAGCTGTTTTTT; CDR3 protein: CASSSSGTVDTGELFF
clone size: NA; V gene: TRBV10-2; D gene: NA; J gene: TRBJ1-6; CDR3 DNA: TGCGCCAGCAGTGCCGGGACATCCAATTCACCCCTCCACTTT; CDR3 protein: CASSAGTSNSPLHF
clone size: NA; V gene: TRBV28; D gene: NA; J gene: TRBJ1-5; CDR3 DNA: TGTGCCAGCAGTCCCCAGGGAGATCAGCCCCAGCATTTT; CDR3 protein: CASSPQGDQPQHF
clone size: NA; V gene: TRBV6-6; D gene: NA; J gene: TRBJ1-3; CDR3 DNA: TGTGCCAGCAGCCCCGGGGGTCAAGGAAACACCATATATTTT; CDR3 protein: CASSPGGQGNTIYF
clone size: NA; V gene: TRBV5-8; D gene: NA; J gene: TRBJ2-2; CDR3 DNA: TGTGCCAGCAGCTTGTACAGAAACACCGGGGAGCTGTTTTTT; CDR3 protein: CASSLYRNTGELFF
clone size: NA; V gene: TRBV11-2; D gene: NA; J gene: TRBJ1-1; CDR3 DNA: TGTGCCAGCAGCTTAACCTCCTCCCGCGAGGCTGAAGCTTTCTTT; CDR3 protein: CASSLTSSREAEAFF
clone size: few; V gene: TRBV10-2; D gene: NA; J gene: TRBJ1-1; CDR3 DNA: TGCGCCAGCAGTGACCCGACGGGCCCTGAAGCTTTCTTT; CDR3 protein: CASSDPTGPEAFF
clone size: NA; V gene: TRBV4-1; D gene: NA; J gene: TRBJ2-2; CDR3 DNA: TGCGCCAGCAGCCAAGTTGGGGACGCCGGGGAGCTGTTTTTT; CDR3 protein: CASSQVGDAGELFF
clone size: NA; V gene: TRBV28; D gene: NA; J gene: TRBJ2-5; CDR3 DNA: TGTGCCAGCAGCCTCACTAAGGCGGCAGAGACCCAGTACTTC; CDR3 protein: CASSLTKAAETQYF
clone size: once; V gene: TRBV5-5; D gene: NA; J gene: TRBJ2-7; CDR3 DNA: TGTGCCAGCAGCTTGCCGGAGATCTCCTACGAGCAGTACTTC; CDR3 protein: CASSLPEISYEQYF
clone size: NA; V gene: TRBV19; D gene: NA; J gene: TRBJ2-1; CDR3 DNA: TGTGCCAGTAGTATGTACGAGTACAATGAGCAGTTCTTC; CDR3 protein: CASSMYEYNEQFF
clone size: NA; V gene: TRBV19; D gene: NA; J gene: TRBJ2-1; CDR3 DNA: TGTGCCAGTAGTTCTCAGGGTTACAATGAGCAGTTCTTC; CDR3 protein: CASSSQGYNEQFF
clone size: NA; V gene: TRBV5-6; D gene: NA; J gene: TRBJ2-7; CDR3 DNA: TGTGCCAGCACGCATGGCGGTACACTACACTACGAGCAGTACTTC; CDR3 protein: CASTHGGTLHYEQYF
clone size: NA; V gene: TRBV27; D gene: NA; J gene: TRBJ2-1; CDR3 DNA: TGTGCCAGCAGTAAGGACATGGCGGCCCCCTACAATGAGCAGTTCTTC; CDR3 protein: CASSKDMAAPYNEQFF
clone size: NA; V gene: TRBV6-5; D gene: NA; J gene: TRBJ1-1; CDR3 DNA: TGTGCCAGCAGTTTCGTTACAGGGCTCATGAACACTGAAGCTTTCTTT; CDR3 protein: CASSFVTGLMNTEAFF
clone size: NA; V gene: TRBV7-9; D gene: NA; J gene: TRBJ1-4; CDR3 DNA: TGTGCCAGCAGCGATCGTTGGGGGGATGAAAAACTGTTTTTT; CDR3 protein: CASSDRWGDEKLFF
clone size: NA; V gene: TRBV4-2; D gene: TRBD1; J gene: TRBJ2-7; CDR3 DNA: TGTGCCAGCAGCCAAGAGGACAGGGGGTCCTACGAGCAGTACTTC; CDR3 protein: CASSQEDRGSYEQYF
clone size: NA; V gene: TRBV29-1; D gene: NA; J gene: TRBJ2-2; CDR3 DNA: TGCAGCGTTTACAGGGCGGACACCGGGGAGCTGTTTTTT; CDR3 protein: CSVYRADTGELFF
clone size: NA; V gene: TRBV14; D gene: NA; J gene: TRBJ2-1; CDR3 DNA: TGTGCCAGCAGCCAAATTGAACACTACAATGAGCAGTTCTTC; CDR3 protein: CASSQIEHYNEQFF
clone size: NA; V gene: TRBV16; D gene: NA; J gene: TRBJ2-7; CDR3 DNA: TGTGCCAGCAGCCAATGGGATCCCCCCTTTGAGCAGTACTTC; CDR3 protein: CASSQWDPPFEQYF
clone size: NA; V gene: TRBV25-1; D gene: NA; J gene: TRBJ2-5; CDR3 DNA: TGTGCCAGCAGTGAAGAGACCTGGACCCAGTACTTC; CDR3 protein: CASSEETWTQYF
clone size: NA; V gene: TRBV19; D gene: TRBD1; J gene: TRBJ1-1; CDR3 DNA: TGTGCCAGTAGTATAGCCGGGACAGGGTACACTGAAGCTTTCTTT; CDR3 protein: CASSIAGTGYTEAFF
clone size: NA; V gene: TRBV4-1; D gene: NA; J gene: TRBJ2-1; CDR3 DNA: TGCGCCAGCAGCCACGGGCGGGCTAGCTCCTACAATGAGCAGTTCTTC; CDR3 protein: CASSHGRASSYNEQFF
clone size: NA; V gene: TRBV2; D gene: TRBD1; J gene: TRBJ2-1; CDR3 DNA: TGTGCCAGCAGGGTTCAGGGGGCTGAGCAGTTCTTC; CDR3 protein: CASRVQGAEQFF
clone size: NA; V gene: TRBV5-5; D gene: NA; J gene: TRBJ2-1; CDR3 DNA: TGTGCCAGCAGCATGGACATTGCCTCCTACAATGAGCAGTTCTTC; CDR3 protein: CASSMDIASYNEQFF
clone size: NA; V gene: TRBV7-6; D gene: NA; J gene: TRBJ2-7; CDR3 DNA: TGTGCCAGCAGCTTCGACTCGGCCTCCAGCTCCTACGAGCAGTACTTC; CDR3 protein: CASSFDSASSSYEQYF
clone size: NA; V gene: TRBV5-4; D gene: NA; J gene: TRBJ2-3; CDR3 DNA: TGTGCCAGCAGCTTGGCCGGGTCTAGCACAGATACGCAGTATTTT; CDR3 protein: CASSLAGSSTDTQYF
clone size: NA; V gene: TRBV6-5; D gene: TRBD1; J gene: TRBJ2-3; CDR3 DNA: TGTGCCAGCAGTTTCAGGGGGCCAACAGATACGCAGTATTTT; CDR3 protein: CASSFRGPTDTQYF
clone size: NA; V gene: TRBV28; D gene: NA; J gene: TRBJ2-2; CDR3 DNA: TGTGCCAGCACCGAGATGACCGGGGAGCTGTTTTTT; CDR3 protein: CASTEMTGELFF
clone size: NA; V gene: TRBV25-1; D gene: NA; J gene: TRBJ2-7; CDR3 DNA: TGTGCCAGCAGTGAATATGGGTCGCCAGTGCAGTACTTC; CDR3 protein: CASSEYGSPVQYF
clone size: NA; V gene: TRBV2; D gene: NA; J gene: TRBJ1-5; CDR3 DNA: TGTGCCAGCAGTGAAGGTCCGGCCACCAGCAATCAGCCCCAGCATTTT; CDR3 protein: CASSEGPATSNQPQHF
clone size: NA; V gene: TRBV27; D gene: NA; J gene: TRBJ2-2; CDR3 DNA: TGTGCCAGCAGTACTCATAACACCGGGGAGCTGTTTTTT; CDR3 protein: CASSTHNTGELFF
clone size: NA; V gene: TRBV4-1; D gene: NA; J gene: TRBJ2-7; CDR3 DNA: TGCGCCAGCAGCCAAGAGGCGACTAGGGTCTACGAGCAGTACTTC; CDR3 protein: CASSQEATRVYEQYF
clone size: NA; V gene: TRBV2; D gene: TRBD1; J gene: TRBJ1-5; CDR3 DNA: TGTGCCAGCAGAATTGGGACAGGGTGGGAGGTGCCCCAGCATTTT; CDR3 protein: CASRIGTGWEVPQHF
clone size: once; V gene: TRBV30; D gene: NA; J gene: TRBJ2-1; CDR3 DNA: TGTGCCTGGACTGAGACCAACTACAATGAGCAGTTCTTC; CDR3 protein: CAWTETNYNEQFF
clone size: NA; V gene: TRBV7-3; D gene: TRBD2; J gene: TRBJ2-7; CDR3 DNA: TGTGCCAGCAGCTTAACTAGCGGGAGCGACGGCTACGAGCAGTACTTC; CDR3 protein: CASSLTSGSDGYEQYF
clone size: NA; V gene: TRBV2; D gene: NA; J gene: TRBJ2-7; CDR3 DNA: TGTGCCAGCAGTGAGAACGGAGGCTCCTACGAGCAGTACTTC; CDR3 protein: CASSENGGSYEQYF
clone size: once; V gene: TRBV6-6; D gene: NA; J gene: TRBJ2-1; CDR3 DNA: TGTGCCAGCAGTTACACATGGGACGGGTCGTACAATGAGCAGTTCTTC; CDR3 protein: CASSYTWDGSYNEQFF
clone size: NA; V gene: TRBV2; D gene: NA; J gene: TRBJ1-5; CDR3 DNA: TGTGCCAGCAGAAGGGTTCCATATAGCAATCAGCCCCAGCATTTT; CDR3 protein: CASRRVPYSNQPQHF
clone size: NA; V gene: TRBV9; D gene: TRBD1; J gene: TRBJ2-3; CDR3 DNA: TGTGCCAGCAGCGTAGGGGGCAGGGGGCAAGATACGCAGTATTTT; CDR3 protein: CASSVGGRGQDTQYF
clone size: NA; V gene: TRBV7-9; D gene: TRBD2; J gene: TRBJ2-7; CDR3 DNA: TGTGCCATTTCCCTAGCGGGCGACGAGCAGTACTTC; CDR3 protein: CAISLAGDEQYF
clone size: NA; V gene: TRBV4-1; D gene: NA; J gene: TRBJ2-2; CDR3 DNA: TGCGCCAGCAGCCAAGTCGGCGGAGCCGGCCCCGCCGGGGAGCTGTTTTTT; CDR3 protein: CASSQVGGAGPAGELFF
clone size: NA; V gene: TRBV30; D gene: TRBD2; J gene: TRBJ2-7; CDR3 DNA: TGTGCCTGGAGTTGGGACTATTTCGAGGAGCAGTACTTC; CDR3 protein: CAWSWDYFEEQYF
clone size: once; V gene: TRBV13; D gene: TRBD1; J gene: TRBJ2-7; CDR3 DNA: TGTGCCAGCAGCCATGGTTATGGACAGGGCTACGAGCAGTACTTC; CDR3 protein: CASSHGYGQGYEQYF
clone size: NA; V gene: TRBV29-1; D gene: TRBD1; J gene: TRBJ2-3; CDR3 DNA: TGCAGCGTGAATGGACAGGGGGCGGGGTGGGATACGCAGTATTTT; CDR3 protein: CSVNGQGAGWDTQYF
clone size: NA; V gene: TRBV7-9; D gene: TRBD1; J gene: TRBJ1-4; CDR3 DNA: TGTGCCAGCAGCCCAACCGGGACAGGGAGTGAAAAACTGTTTTTT; CDR3 protein: CASSPTGTGSEKLFF
clone size: NA; V gene: TRBV5-8; D gene: NA; J gene: TRBJ1-1; CDR3 DNA: TGTGCCAGCAGCTTGATAACGGGGTTGAACACTGAAGCTTTCTTT; CDR3 protein: CASSLITGLNTEAFF
clone size: NA; V gene: TRBV11-2; D gene: NA; J gene: TRBJ2-3; CDR3 DNA: TGTGCCAGCAGCTCAAGAGCCATAGATACGCAGTATTTT; CDR3 protein: CASSSRAIDTQYF
clone size: NA; V gene: TRBV7-9; D gene: TRBD2; J gene: TRBJ2-1; CDR3 DNA: TGTGCCAGCAGCTCGAATCTAGCGGACTCCTACAATGAGCAGTTCTTC; CDR3 protein: CASSSNLADSYNEQFF
clone size: once; V gene: TRBV18; D gene: TRBD1; J gene: TRBJ1-1; CDR3 DNA: TGTGCCAGCTCCTCGACAGGGGGACACACTGAAGCTTTCTTT; CDR3 protein: CASSSTGGHTEAFF
clone size: NA; V gene: TRBV29-1; D gene: NA; J gene: TRBJ2-1; CDR3 DNA: TGCAGCGTTGTTAGGGAGTCCTACAATGAGCAGTTCTTC; CDR3 protein: CSVVRESYNEQFF
clone size: NA; V gene: TRBV2; D gene: TRBD1; J gene: TRBJ2-7; CDR3 DNA: TGTGCCAGCAGTTTTCAGGGGGTGTCCTACGAGCAGTACTTC; CDR3 protein: CASSFQGVSYEQYF
clone size: NA; V gene: TRBV28; D gene: NA; J gene: TRBJ2-7; CDR3 DNA: TGTGCCAGCAGCTCCCCGGAGGGCTTAACCACCTACGAGCAGTACTTC; CDR3 protein: CASSSPEGLTTYEQYF